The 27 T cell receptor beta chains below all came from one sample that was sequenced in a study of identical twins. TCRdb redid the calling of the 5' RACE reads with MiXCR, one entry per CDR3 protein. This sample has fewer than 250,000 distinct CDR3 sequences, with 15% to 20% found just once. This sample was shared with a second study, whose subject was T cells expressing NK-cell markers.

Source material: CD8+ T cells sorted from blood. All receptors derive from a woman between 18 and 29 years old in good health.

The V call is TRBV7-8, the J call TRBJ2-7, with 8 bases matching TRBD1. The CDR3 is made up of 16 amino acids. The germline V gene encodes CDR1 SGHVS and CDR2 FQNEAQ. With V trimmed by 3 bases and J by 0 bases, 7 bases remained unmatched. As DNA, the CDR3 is TGTGCCAGCAGCTTGGCCGGGACAGGCATCTCCTACGAGCAGTACTTC. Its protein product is CASSLAGTGISYEQYF.

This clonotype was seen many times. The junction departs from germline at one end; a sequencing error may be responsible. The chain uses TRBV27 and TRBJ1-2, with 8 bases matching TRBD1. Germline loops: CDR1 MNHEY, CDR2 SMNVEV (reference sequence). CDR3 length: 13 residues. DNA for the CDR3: TGTGCCAGCAGTTTATCGACGACAGGGGCCCTAAACTTC. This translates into CASSLSTTGALNF.

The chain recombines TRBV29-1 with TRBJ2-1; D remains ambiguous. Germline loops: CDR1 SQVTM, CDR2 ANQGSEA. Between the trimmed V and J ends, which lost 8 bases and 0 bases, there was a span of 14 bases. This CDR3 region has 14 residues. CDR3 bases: TGCAGCTCCCCGGGCCCAATCTCCTACAATGAGCAGTTCTTC. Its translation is CSSPGPISYNEQFF.

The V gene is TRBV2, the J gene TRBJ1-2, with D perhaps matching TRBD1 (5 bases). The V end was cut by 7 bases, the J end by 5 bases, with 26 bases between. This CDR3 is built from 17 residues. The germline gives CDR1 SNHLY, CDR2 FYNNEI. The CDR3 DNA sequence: TGTGCCAGCATAATCCCCGGGGCGAGTTTGTCCCTTTATGGCTACACCTTC. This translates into CASIIPGASLSLYGYTF.

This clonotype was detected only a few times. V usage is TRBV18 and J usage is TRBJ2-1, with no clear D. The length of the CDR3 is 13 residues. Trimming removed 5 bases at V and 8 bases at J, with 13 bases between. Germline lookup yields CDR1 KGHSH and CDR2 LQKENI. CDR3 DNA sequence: TGTGCCAGCTCATCCACTGAGATTGATGAGCAGTTCTTC. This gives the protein CASSSTEIDEQFF.

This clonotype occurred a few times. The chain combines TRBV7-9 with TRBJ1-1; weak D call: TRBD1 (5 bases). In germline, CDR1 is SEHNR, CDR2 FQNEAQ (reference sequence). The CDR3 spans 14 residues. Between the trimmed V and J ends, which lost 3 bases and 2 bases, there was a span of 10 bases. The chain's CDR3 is CASSFQGANTEAFF. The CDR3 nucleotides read TGTGCCAGCAGCTTCCAGGGCGCAAACACTGAAGCTTTCTTT.

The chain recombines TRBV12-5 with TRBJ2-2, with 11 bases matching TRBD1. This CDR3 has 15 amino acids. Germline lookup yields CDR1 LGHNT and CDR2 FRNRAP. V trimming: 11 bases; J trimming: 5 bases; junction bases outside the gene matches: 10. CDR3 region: CASSPWDRGTGELFF. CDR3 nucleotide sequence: TGTGCTTCCTCCCCGTGGGACAGGGGGACCGGGGAGCTGTTTTTT.

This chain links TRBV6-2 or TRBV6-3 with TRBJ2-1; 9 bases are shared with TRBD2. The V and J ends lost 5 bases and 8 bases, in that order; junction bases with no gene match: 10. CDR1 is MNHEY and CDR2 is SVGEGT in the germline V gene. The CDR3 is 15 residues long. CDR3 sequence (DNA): TGTGCCAGCAGTCCGGGACTAGCCGCATTGGATGAGCAGTTCTTC. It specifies CASSPGLAALDEQFF.

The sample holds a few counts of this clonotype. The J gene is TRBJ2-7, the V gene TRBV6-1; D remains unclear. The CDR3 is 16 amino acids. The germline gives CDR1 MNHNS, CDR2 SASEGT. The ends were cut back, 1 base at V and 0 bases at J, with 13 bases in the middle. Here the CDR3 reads CASSEGAPRSSYEQYF. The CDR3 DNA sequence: TGTGCCAGCAGTGAAGGAGCGCCCAGGAGCTCCTACGAGCAGTACTTC.

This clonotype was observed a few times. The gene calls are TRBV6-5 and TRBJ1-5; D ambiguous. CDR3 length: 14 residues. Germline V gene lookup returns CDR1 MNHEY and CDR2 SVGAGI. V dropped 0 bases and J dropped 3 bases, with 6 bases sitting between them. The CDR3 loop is CASSYSIDNQPQHF. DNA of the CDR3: TGTGCCAGCAGTTACTCGATAGACAATCAGCCCCAGCATTTT.

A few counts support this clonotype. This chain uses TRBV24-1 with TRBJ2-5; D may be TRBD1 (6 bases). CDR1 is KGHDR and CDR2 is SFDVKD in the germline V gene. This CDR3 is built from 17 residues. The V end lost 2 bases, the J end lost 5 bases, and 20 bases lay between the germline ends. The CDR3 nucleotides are TGTGCCACCAGTGATTCAACCGGGACATCTATAATCGAGACCCAGTACTTC. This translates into CATSDSTGTSIIETQYF.

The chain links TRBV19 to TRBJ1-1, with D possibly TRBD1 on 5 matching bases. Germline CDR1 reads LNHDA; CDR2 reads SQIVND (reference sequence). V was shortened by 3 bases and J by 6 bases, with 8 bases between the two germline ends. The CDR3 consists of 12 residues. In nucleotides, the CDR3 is TGTGCCAGTAGTATTGGGGGGTCTGAAGCTTTCTTT. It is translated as CASSIGGSEAFF.

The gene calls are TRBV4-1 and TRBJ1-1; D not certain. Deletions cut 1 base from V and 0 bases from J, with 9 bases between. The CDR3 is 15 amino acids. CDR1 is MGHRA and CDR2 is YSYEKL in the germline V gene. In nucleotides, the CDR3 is TGCGCCAGCAGCCAAGCAGTCCCCTTGAACACTGAAGCTTTCTTT. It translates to CASSQAVPLNTEAFF.

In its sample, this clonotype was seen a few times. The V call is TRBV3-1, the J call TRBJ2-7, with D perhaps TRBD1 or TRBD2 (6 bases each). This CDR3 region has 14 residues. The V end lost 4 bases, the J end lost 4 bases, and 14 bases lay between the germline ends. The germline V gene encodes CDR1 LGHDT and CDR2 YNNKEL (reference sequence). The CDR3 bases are TGTGCCAGCAGCCCCAGGAGGGGGTATTACGAGCAGTACTTC. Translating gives CASSPRRGYYEQYF.

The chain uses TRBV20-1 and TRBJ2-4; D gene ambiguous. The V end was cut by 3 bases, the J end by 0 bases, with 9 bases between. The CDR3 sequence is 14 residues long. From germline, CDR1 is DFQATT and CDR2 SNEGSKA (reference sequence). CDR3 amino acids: CSASRSVAKNIQYF. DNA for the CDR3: TGCAGTGCTAGTCGTTCCGTAGCCAAAAACATTCAGTACTTC.

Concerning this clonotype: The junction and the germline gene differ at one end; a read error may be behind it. Written as DNA, the CDR3 is TGTGCCAGCAGCTTACTAGCGGGAGAAGGCTACAATGGGCAGTTCTTC. Its translation is CASSLLAGEGYNGQFF. This chain links TRBV7-6 with TRBJ2-1, with 10 bases fitting TRBD2. This CDR3 has 16 amino acids. Germline V lookup: CDR1 SGHVS, CDR2 FNYEAQ.

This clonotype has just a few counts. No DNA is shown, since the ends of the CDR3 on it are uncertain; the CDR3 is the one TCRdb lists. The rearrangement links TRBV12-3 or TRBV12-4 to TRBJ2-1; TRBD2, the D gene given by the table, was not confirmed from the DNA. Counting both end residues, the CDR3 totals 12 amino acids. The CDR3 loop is CASSFAAGNLFF.

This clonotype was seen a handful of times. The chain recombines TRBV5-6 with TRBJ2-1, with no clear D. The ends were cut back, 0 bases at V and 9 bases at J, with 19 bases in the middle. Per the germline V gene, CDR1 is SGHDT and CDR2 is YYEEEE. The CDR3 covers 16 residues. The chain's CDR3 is CASSLGIGTPSAEQFF. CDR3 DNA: TGTGCCAGCAGCTTGGGGATAGGAACTCCGTCGGCTGAGCAGTTCTTC.

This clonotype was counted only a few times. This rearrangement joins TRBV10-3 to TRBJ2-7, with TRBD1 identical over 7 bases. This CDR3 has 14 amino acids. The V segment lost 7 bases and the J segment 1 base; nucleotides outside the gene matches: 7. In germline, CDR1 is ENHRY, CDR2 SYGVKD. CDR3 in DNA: TGTGCCATCAATGGTGAGGGGGCGTCCTACGAGCAGTACTTC. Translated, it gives CAINGEGASYEQYF.

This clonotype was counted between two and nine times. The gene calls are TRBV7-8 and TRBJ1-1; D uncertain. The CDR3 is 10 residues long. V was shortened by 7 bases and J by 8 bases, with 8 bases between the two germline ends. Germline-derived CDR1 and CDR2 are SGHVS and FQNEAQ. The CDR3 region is CASMGNEAFF. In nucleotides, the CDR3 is TGTGCCAGCATGGGCAACGAAGCTTTCTTT.

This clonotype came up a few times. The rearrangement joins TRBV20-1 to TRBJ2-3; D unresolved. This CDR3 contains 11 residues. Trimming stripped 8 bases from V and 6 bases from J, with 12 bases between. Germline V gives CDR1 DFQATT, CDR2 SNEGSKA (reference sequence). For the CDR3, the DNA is TGCAGTCTATCTAAAGGGGATACGCAGTATTTT. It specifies CSLSKGDTQYF.

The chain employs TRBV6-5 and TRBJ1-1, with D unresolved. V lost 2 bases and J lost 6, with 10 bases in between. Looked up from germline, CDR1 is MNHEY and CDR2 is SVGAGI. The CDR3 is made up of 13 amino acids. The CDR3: CASSYGYNAEAFF. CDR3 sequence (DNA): TGTGCCAGCAGTTACGGATATAACGCTGAAGCTTTCTTT.

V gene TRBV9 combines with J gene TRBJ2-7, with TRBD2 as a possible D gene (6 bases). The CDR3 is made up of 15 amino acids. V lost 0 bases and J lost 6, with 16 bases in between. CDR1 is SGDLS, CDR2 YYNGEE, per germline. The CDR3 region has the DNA TGTGCCAGCAGCGTAGATATATTCGGGAGCGGCGAGCAGTACTTC. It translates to CASSVDIFGSGEQYF.

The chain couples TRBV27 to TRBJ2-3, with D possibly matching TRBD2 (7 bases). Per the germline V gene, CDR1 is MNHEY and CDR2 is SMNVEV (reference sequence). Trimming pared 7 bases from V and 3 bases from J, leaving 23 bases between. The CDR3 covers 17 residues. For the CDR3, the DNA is TGTGCCAGCACCCACCTCTTAAGGGGGGGGATGACAGATACGCAGTATTTT. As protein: CASTHLLRGGMTDTQYF.

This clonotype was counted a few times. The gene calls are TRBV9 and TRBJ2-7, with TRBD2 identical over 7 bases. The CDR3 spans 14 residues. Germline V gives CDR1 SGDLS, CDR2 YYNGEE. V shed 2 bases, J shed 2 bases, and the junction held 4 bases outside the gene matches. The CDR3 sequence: CASSVGGSTYEQYF. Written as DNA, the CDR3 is TGTGCCAGCAGCGTCGGCGGGAGTACCTACGAGCAGTACTTC.

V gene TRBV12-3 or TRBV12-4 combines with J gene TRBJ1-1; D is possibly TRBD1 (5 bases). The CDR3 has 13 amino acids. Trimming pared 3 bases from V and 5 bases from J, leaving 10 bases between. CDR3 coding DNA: TGTGCCAGCAGTTTGATCGGGGGAACTGAAGCTTTCTTT. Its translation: CASSLIGGTEAFF.

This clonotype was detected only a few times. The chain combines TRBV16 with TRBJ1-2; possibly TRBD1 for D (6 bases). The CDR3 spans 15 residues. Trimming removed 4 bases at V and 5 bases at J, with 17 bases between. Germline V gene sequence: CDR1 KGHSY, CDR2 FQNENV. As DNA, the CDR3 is TGTGCCAGCAGCCCTCACGGAGGGGGGATTTATGGCTACACCTTC. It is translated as CASSPHGGGIYGYTF.